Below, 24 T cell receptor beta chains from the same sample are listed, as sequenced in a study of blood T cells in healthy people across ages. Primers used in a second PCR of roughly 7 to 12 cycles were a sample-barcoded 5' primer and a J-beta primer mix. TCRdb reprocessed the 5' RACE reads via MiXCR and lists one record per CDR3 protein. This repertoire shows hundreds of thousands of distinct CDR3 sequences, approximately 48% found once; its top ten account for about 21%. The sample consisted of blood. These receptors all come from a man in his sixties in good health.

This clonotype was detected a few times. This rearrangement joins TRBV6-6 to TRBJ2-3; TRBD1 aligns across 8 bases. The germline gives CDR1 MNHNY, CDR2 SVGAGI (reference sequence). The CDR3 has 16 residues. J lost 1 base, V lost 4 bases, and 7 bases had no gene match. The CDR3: CASSSQSTGGTDTQYF. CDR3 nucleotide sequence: TGTGCCAGCAGTTCCCAGTCGACAGGGGGCACAGATACGCAGTATTTT.

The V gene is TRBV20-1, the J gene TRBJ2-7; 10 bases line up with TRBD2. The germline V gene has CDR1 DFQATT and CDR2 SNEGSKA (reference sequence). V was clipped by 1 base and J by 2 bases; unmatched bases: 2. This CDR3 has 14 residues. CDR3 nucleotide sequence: TGCAGTGCTAGAGCCCTAGCGGGGGCCTACGAGCAGTACTTC. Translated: CSARALAGAYEQYF.

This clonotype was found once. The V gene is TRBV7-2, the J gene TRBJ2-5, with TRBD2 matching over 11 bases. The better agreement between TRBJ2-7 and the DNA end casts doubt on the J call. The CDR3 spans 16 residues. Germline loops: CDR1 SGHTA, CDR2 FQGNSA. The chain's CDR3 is CASSARSSGGLYEQYF. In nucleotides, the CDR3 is TGTGCCAGCAGCGCCCGGTCTAGCGGGGGGCTTTACGAGCAGTACTTC.

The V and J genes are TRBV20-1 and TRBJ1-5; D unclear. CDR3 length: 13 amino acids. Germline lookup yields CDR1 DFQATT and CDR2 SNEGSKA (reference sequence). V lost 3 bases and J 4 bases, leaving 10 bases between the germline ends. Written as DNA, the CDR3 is TGCAGTGCTAGTTCCGGACGGAATCAGCCCCAGCATTTT. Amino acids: CSASSGRNQPQHF.

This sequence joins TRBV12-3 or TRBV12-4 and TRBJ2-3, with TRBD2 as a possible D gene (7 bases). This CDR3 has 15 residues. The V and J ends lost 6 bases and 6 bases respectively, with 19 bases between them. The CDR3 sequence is CASSPDGAGADTQYF. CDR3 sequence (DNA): TGTGCCAGCAGCCCTGACGGGGCGGGGGCGGATACGCAGTATTTT.

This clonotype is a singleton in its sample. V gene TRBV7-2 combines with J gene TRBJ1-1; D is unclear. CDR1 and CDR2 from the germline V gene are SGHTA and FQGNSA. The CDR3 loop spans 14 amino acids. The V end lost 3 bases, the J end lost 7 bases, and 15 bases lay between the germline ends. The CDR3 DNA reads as TGTGCCAGCAGCTTCTCTTCCCCTGGGCTTGAAGCTTTCTTT. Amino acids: CASSFSSPGLEAFF.

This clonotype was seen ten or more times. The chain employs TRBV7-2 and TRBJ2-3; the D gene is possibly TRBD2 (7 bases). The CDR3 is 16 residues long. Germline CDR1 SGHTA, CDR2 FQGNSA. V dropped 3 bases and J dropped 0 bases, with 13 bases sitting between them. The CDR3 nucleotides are TGTGCCAGCAGCTTGGGGCCGGGGGGCAGCACAGATACGCAGTATTTT. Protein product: CASSLGPGGSTDTQYF.

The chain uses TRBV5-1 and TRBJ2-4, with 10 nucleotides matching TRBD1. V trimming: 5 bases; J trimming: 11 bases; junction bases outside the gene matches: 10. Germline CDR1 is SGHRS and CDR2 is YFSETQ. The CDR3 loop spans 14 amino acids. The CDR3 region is CASSPGTGAAVQYF. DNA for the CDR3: TGCGCCAGCAGTCCCGGGACAGGGGCAGCGGTTCAGTACTTC.

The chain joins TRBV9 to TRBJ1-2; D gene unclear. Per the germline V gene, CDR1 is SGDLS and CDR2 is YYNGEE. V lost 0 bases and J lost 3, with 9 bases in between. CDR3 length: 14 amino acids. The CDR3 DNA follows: TGTGCCAGCAGCGTAGGGCAGGTCCACTATGGCTACACCTTC. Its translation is CASSVGQVHYGYTF. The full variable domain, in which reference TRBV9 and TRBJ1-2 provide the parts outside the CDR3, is DSGVTQTPKHLITATGQRVTLRCSPRSGDLSVYWYQQSLDQGLQFLIQYYNGEERAKGNILERFSAQQFPDLHSELNLSSLELGDSALYFCASSVGQVHYGYTFGSGTRLTVV.

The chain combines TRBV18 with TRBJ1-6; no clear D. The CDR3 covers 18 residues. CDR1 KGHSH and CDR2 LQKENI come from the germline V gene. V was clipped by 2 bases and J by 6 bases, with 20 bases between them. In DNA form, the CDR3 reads TGTGCCAGCTCACCAACACGGAACTCTGCGAGTGTTAATTCACCCCTCCACTTT. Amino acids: CASSPTRNSASVNSPLHF.

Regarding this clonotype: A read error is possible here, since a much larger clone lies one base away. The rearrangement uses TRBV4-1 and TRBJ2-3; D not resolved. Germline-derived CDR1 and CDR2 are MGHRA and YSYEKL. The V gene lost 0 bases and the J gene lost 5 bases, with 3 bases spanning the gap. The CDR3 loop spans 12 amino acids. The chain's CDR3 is CASSQERDTQYF. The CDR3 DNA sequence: TGCGCCAGCAGCCAAGAGAGAGATACGCAGTATTTT.

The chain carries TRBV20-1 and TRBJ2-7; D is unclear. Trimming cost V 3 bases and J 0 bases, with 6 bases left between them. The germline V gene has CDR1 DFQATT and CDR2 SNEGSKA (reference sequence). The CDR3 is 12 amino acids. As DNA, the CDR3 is TGCAGTGCTAGGTACAACTCCTACGAGCAGTACTTC. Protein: CSARYNSYEQYF.

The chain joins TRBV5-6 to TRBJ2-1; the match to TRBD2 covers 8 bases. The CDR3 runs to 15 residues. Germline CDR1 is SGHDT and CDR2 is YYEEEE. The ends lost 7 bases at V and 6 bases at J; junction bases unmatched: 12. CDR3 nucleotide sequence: TGTGCCAGCTTGGGGCCGGGACTAGGTCGCAATGAGCAGTTCTTC. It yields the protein CASLGPGLGRNEQFF.

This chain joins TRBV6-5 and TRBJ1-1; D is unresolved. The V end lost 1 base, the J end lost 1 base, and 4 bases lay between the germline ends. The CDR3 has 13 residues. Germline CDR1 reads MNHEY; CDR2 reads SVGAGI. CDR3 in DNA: TGTGCCAGCAGTTACTGGGCGAACACTGAAGCTTTCTTT. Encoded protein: CASSYWANTEAFF.

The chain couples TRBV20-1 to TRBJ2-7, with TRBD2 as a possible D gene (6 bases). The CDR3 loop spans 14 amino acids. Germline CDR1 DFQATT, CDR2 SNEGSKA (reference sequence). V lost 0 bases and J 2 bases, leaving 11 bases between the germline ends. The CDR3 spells CSARDNSGPYEQYF. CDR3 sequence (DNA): TGCAGTGCTAGAGATAATAGCGGTCCCTACGAGCAGTACTTC.

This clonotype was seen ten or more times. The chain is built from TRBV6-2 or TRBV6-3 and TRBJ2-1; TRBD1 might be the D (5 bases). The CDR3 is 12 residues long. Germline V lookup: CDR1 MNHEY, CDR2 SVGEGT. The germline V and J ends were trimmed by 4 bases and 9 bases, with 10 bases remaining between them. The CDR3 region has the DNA TGTGCCAGCAGTTCACCCAGGGCTGAGCAGTTCTTC. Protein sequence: CASSSPRAEQFF.

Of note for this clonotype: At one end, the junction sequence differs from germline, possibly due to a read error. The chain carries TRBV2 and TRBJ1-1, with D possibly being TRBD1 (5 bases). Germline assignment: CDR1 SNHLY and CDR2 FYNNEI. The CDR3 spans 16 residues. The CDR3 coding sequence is TGTGCCAGCAGAGAAGAAATCAGGGTGATGAACACTGAAGCTTTCTTT. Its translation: CASREEIRVMNTEAFF.

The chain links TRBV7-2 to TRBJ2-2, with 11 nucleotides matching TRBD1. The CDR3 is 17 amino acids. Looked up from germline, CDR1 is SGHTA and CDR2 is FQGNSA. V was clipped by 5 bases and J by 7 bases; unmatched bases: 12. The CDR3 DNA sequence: TGTGCCAGCAGCGGAAGAACCCCCGGGACAGGGGGCGGGGAGCTGTTTTTT. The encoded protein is CASSGRTPGTGGGELFF.

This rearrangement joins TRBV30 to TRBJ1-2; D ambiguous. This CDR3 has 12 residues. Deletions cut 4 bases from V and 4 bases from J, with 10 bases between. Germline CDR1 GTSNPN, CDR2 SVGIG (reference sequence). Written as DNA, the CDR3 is TGTGCCTGGATGGCCTCACCCTATGGCTACACCTTC. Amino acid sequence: CAWMASPYGYTF.

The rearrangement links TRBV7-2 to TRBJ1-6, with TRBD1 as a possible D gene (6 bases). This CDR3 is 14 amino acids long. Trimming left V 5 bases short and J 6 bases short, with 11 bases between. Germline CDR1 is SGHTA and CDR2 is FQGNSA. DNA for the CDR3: TGTGCCAGCAGCCGGACAGCAAGTAATTCACCCCTCCACTTT. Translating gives CASSRTASNSPLHF.

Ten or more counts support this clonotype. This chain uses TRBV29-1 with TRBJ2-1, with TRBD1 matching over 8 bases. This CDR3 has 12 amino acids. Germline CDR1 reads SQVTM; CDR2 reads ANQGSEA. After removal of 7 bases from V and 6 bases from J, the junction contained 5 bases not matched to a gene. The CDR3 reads CSADRGGNEQFF. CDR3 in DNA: TGCAGCGCAGACAGGGGAGGCAATGAGCAGTTCTTC.

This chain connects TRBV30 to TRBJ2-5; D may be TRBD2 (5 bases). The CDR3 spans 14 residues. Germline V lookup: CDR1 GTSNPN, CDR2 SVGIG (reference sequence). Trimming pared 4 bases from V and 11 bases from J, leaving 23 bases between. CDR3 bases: TGTGCCTGGACAAACGGGCTAGCCGTTAATGAGCAGTACTTC. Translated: CAWTNGLAVNEQYF.

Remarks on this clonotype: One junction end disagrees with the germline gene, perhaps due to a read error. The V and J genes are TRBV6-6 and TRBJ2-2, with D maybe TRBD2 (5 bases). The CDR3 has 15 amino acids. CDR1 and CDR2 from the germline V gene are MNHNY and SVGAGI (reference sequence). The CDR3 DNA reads TGTACCAGCACCTCCACGGGGTACCTTTACGGGGAGCTGTTTTTT. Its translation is CTSTSTGYLYGELFF.

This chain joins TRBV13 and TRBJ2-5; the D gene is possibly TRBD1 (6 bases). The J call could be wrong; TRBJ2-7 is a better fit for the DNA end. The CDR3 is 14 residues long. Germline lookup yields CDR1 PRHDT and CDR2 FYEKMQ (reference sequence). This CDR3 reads CASSRKQGSYEQYF. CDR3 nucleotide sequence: TGTGCCAGCAGCCGTAAACAGGGCTCCTACGAGCAGTACTTC.